This section outlines one TCR beta chain sequence together with its context. Adult Caucasians living in Nashville, Tennessee made up all of the donors. These data are taken from a study of shared clonotypes between healthy human individuals. Profiled with immunoSEQ multiplex PCR; TCRdb holds only in-frame clones, not every one. The table has around 1.5 million clones, 95% to 99% seen once. The sample comprised naive CD4+ T cells sorted from blood. Subset of the sample: CD45RA+ positively selected. The origin of this receptor is a man between 25 and 39 years old in good health.

CDR3 residues: CAIRDRTMNTEAFF. The CDR3 DNA is TGTGCCATCAGGGACAGAACCATGAACACTGAAGCTTTCTTT. The rearrangement uses TRBV10-3 and TRBJ1-1, with D possibly TRBD1 on 6 matching bases. V shed 6 bases and J shed 0 bases, with 11 bases lying between them. CDR3 length equals 14 residues. The germline CDR1 and CDR2 sequences are ENHRY and SYGVKD.